This T cell receptor beta chain was recorded in a study of blood T cell repertoires in COVID-19. Looking at the study overall: Samples representing acute and convalescent COVID-19 were sourced from the United States, Italy and Spain. PBMCs, B-cell-depleted T cells, or T cells were the source of the cDNA or gDNA that made up the material.

Germline V lookup: CDR1 MNHEY, CDR2 SMNVEV (reference sequence). With 4 bases clipped from V and 6 bases from J, the junction kept 7 bases outside the gene matches. This CDR3 region has 14 residues. Original handling: Reference gene primer amplification gave nucleated cell count estimates. Using immunoSEQ multiplex PCR, the repertoire was profiled, and TCRdb retains in-frame clones only, with some absent. V and J calls and clone size are those listed in that table; D and trimming were worked out from the DNA. The table includes 50,000 to 60,000 clones, 87% detected once. The chain uses TRBV27 and TRBJ1-2; 8 bases agree with TRBD1. The sequenced sample was peripheral blood. This receptor was obtained from a man aged 40-49 years with COVID-19, enrolled during active disease. The CDR3 is CASSSPDRGNGYTF. DNA for the CDR3: TGTGCCAGCAGTTCACCCGACAGGGGAAATGGCTACACCTTC.